This T cell receptor (beta chain) is from a study of regulatory T cells. Broader study findings: Hydrophobic residues at CDR3 positions 6 and 7 were enriched in conventional CD4+ T cells of CD3G-deficient patients. In patients, unique TRB V-J pairs were restricted and V/J usage skewed, especially in Tregs.

To note about this clone: Its antigen is unidentified.

Patients aged 2 to 39 years had fewer naive T cells. CD4+ cells were sorted into CD25-high CD127-low regulatory cells and CD25-low CD127-high conventional cells. The primer mix had 52 TRBV and 13 TRBJ primers. Some clones are missing from TCRdb's copy, which holds only in-frame ones; the method was immunoSEQ multiplex PCR. In the table there are almost 30,000 clones, 85% to 95% of which are singletons. The sample taken for sequencing was conventional CD4+ T cells sorted from blood. This clonotype was obtained from a person aged 18 to 29 with CD3G deficiency.

The CDR3 spells CASAPSGSGSYEQYF. The CDR3 region has the DNA TGTGCCAGCGCCCCCTCCGGGTCAGGGTCCTACGAGCAGTACTTC. This chain joins TRBV11-3 and TRBJ2-7, with D perhaps TRBD1 (5 bases). Germline V CDR1 and CDR2: SGHNT, YENEEA. V lost 8 bases to trimming and J lost 1 base, with 18 bases between them. This CDR3 has 15 amino acids.